One T cell receptor (beta chain) is described in this entry. The protocol was immunoSEQ multiplex PCR, while the TCRdb copy is restricted to in-frame clones and leaves out a portion. The sample shows about 210,000 clones, approximately 80% of them seen only once. The source of the sample is a study of blood T cell repertoires in COVID-19. Study overall: From the United States, Italy and Spain came samples of acute and convalescent COVID-19.

Participants, roughly 18 to 90 years old, spanned more than 20 US areas. Per the germline V gene, CDR1 is SGHTA and CDR2 is FQGNSA. The V and J ends lost 6 bases and 0 bases, in that order; junction bases with no gene match: 8. The CDR3 sequence is 16 residues long. Sequencing was carried out using PBMCs or T cells enriched from blood (not recorded which). The chain has TRBV7-2 and TRBJ1-3; 7 bases are shared with TRBD1. The sequence was collected from a woman aged 45-65 years with acute COVID-19. CDR3 sequence reads: CASRDHRGSSGNTIYF. In DNA form, the CDR3 reads TGTGCCAGCAGGGACCACAGGGGAAGCTCTGGAAACACCATATATTTT.